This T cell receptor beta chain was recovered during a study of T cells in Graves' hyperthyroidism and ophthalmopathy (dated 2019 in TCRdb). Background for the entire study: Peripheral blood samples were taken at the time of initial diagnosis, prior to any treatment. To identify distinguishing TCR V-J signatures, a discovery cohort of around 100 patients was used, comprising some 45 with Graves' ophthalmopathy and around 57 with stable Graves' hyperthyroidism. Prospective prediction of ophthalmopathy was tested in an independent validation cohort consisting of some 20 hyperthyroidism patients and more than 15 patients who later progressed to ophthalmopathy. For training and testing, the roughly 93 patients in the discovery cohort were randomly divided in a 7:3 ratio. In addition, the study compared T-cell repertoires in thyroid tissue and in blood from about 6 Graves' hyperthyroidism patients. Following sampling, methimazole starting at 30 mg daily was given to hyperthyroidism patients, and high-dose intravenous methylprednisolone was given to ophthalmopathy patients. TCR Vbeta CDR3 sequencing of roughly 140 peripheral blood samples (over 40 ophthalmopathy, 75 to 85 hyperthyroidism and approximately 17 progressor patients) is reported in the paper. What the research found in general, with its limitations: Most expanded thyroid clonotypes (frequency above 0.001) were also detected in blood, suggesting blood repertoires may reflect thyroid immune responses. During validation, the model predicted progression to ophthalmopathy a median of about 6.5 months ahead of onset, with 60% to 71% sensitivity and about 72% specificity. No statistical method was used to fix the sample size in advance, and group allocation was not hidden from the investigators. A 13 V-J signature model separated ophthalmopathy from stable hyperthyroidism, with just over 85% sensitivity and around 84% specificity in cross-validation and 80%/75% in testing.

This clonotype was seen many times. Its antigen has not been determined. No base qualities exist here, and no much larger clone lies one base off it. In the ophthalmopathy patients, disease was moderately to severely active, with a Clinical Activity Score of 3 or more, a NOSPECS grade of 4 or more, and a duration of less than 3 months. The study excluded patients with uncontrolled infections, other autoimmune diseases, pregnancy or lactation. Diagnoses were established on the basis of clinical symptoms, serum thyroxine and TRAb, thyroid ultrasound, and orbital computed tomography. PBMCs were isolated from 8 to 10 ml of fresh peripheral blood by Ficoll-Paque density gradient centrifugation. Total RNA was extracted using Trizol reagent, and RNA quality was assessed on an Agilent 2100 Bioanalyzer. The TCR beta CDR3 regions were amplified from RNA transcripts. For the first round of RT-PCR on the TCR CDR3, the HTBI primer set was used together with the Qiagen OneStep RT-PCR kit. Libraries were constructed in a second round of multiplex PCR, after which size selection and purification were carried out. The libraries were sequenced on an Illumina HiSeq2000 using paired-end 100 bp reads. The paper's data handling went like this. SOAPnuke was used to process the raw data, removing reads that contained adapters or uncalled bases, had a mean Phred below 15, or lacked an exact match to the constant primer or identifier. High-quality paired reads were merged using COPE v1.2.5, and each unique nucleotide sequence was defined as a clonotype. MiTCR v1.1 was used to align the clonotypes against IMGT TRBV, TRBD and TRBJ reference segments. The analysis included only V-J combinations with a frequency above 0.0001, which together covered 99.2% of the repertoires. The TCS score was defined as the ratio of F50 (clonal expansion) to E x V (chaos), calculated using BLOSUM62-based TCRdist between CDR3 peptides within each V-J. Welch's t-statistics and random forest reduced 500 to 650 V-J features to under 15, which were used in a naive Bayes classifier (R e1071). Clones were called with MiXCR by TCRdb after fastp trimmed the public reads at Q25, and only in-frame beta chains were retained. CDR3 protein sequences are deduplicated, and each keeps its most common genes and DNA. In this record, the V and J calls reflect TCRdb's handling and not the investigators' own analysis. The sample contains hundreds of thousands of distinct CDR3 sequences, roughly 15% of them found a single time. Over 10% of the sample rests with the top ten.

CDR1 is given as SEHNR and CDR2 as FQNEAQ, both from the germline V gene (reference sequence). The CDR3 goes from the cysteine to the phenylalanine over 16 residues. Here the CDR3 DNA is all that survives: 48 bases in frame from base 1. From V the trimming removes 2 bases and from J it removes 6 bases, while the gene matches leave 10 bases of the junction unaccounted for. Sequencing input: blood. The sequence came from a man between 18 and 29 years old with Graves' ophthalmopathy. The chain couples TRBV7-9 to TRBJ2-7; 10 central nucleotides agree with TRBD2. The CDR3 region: CASSLRGVAGGREQYF. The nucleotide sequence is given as TGTGCCAGCAGCTTACGGGGGGTAGCGGGAGGTCGCGAGCAGTACTTC.